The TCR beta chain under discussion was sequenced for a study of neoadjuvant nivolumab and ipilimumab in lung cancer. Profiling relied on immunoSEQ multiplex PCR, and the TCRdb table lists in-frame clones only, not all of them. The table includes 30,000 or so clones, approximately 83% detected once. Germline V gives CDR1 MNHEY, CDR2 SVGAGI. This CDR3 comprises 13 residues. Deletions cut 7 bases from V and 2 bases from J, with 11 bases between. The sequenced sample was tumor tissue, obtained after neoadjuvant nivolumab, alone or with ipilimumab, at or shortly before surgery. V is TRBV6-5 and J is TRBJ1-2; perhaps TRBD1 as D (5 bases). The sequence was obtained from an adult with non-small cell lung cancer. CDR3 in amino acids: CASTQTDNYGYTF. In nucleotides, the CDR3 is TGTGCCAGCACACAGACAGACAACTATGGCTACACCTTC.